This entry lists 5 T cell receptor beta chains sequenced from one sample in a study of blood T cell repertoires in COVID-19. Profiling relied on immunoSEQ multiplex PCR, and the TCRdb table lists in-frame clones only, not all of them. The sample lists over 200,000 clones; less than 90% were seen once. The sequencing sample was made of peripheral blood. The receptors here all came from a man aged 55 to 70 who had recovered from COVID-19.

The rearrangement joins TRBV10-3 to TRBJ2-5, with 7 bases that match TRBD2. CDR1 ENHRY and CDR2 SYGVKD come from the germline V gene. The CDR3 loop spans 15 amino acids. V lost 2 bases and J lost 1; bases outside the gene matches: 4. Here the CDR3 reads CAISEASSGQETQYF. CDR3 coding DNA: TGTGCCATCAGTGAGGCTTCTAGCGGCCAAGAGACCCAGTACTTC.

In DNA, the CDR3 is TGCGCCAGCAGCTCAGCACACAGTTTACGCCGCGTCATAAGCTCCTACGAGCAGTACTTC. Residues: CASSSAHSLRRVISSYEQYF. This chain joins TRBV5-1 and TRBJ2-7, with no clear D. Germline V gene data show CDR1 as SGHRS and CDR2 as YFSETQ. Trimming removed 3 bases from V and 0 bases from J, with 28 bases in between. This CDR3 has 20 amino acids. Complete variable domain (other parts from reference TRBV5-1 and TRBJ2-7): KAGVTQTPRYLIKTRGQQVTLSCSPISGHRSVSWYQQTPGQGLQFLFEYFSETQRNKGNFPGRFSGRQFSNSRSEMNVSTLELGDSALYLCASSSAHSLRRVISSYEQYFGPGTRLTVT.

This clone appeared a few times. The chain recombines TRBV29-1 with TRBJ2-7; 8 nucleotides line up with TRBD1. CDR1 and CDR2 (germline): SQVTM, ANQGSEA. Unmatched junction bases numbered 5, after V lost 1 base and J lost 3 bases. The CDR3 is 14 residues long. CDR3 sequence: CSVEGLQGGYEQYF. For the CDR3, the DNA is TGCAGCGTTGAAGGCTTACAGGGGGGCTACGAGCAGTACTTC.

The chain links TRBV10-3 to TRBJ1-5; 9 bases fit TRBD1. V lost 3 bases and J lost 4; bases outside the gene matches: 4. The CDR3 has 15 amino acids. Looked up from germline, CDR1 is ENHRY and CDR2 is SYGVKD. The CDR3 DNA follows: TGTGCCATCAGTGACACAGGGGGCGCTAATCAGCCCCAGCATTTT. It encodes CAISDTGGANQPQHF.

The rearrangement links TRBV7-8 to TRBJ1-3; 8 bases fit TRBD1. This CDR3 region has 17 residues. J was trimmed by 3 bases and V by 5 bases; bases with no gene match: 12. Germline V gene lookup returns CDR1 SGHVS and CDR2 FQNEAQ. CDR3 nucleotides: TGTGCCAGCAGCAAGGGCAGTCCCAGGGGGCTTGGAAACACCATATATTTT. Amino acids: CASSKGSPRGLGNTIYF.